This T cell receptor beta chain was sequenced for a study of shared clonotypes between healthy human individuals. Regarding the study as a whole: Despite large depth, rarefaction showed incomplete sorted-subset sequencing.

For this clone: No antigen is known for it.

Profiling relied on immunoSEQ multiplex PCR, and the TCRdb table lists in-frame clones only, not all of them. The sample holds about 380,000 clones; about 96% are singletons and the top ten take more than 0.3%. CDR3 length: 16 residues. Germline trimming cut 0 bases from V and 1 base from J; bases unmatched to any gene: 3. The germline gives CDR1 SGHDT, CDR2 YYEEEE. The sequenced material came from memory CD8+ T cells sorted from blood. The subset is: CD45RO+ cells pooled with CCR7-negative TemRA cells. The receptor's source is a young man in good health. The chain couples TRBV5-6 to TRBJ2-1, with 8 nucleotides matching TRBD2. CDR3 region: CASSLGGGRSYNEQFF. For the CDR3, the DNA is TGTGCCAGCAGCTTGGGGGGCGGGAGGTCCTACAATGAGCAGTTCTTC.